The clone carrying this T cell receptor beta chain was seen ten or more times. The sample's time point: newly diagnosed GD, antithyroid drugs for less than 3 months. After RNA was extracted from PBMCs, the TCR library was made from it. Patients met American Thyroid Association criteria for Graves' disease. Construction of TCR beta libraries relied on iRepertoire HTBI primers and on Arm-PCR targeting CDR3 regions. TCRdb itself ran the multiplex PCR reads through MiXCR, one entry per CDR3 protein. The sample shows approximately 440,000 distinct CDR3 sequences, 15% to 20% of them seen only once. The ends lost 0 bases at V and 4 bases at J; junction bases unmatched: 17. The CDR3 runs 20 residues. Germline CDR1 and CDR2: DFQATT and SNEGSKA (reference sequence). This entry belongs to a study of regulatory T cells in long-lasting Graves disease. Separately, the same data were catalogued under a study of T cells in Graves' hyperthyroidism and ophthalmopathy. That source notes: Any patient presenting with uncontrolled infection, other autoimmune disease, pregnancy or lactation was left out. With the HTBI primer set, the TCR CDR3 went through a first round of RT-PCR.

This chain connects TRBV20-1 to TRBJ2-5; 13 bases align to TRBD2. Sequenced here: peripheral blood mononuclear cells (PBMCs), sampled at new diagnosis, from a patient treated with antithyroid drugs. The receptor comes from a man aged 35 to 55 with Graves disease. CDR3 loop: CSARDLAGLAGLRARETQYF. The CDR3 DNA reads as TGCAGTGCTAGAGATTTAGCGGGACTAGCGGGACTAAGGGCCCGAGAGACCCAGTACTTC.